This TCR beta chain was sequenced for a study of T cell responses to AZD1222 COVID-19 vaccine. Study as a whole: Recipients boosted at about 4 weeks or about 12 weeks are pooled.

Sequenced by immunoSEQ multiplex PCR; TCRdb stores in-frame clones only, minus some. The sample records tens of thousands of clones, about 83% being singletons. The ends were cut back, 6 bases at V and 4 bases at J, with 6 bases in the middle. The CDR3 loop spans 11 amino acids. The source was peripheral blood, collected on day 0 of AZD1222 vaccination. The clonotype comes from an adult in good health. V is TRBV12-3 or TRBV12-4 and J is TRBJ1-1; no firm D call. CDR3 sequence: CASRPRTEAFF. CDR3 coding DNA: TGTGCCAGCAGACCTCGCACTGAAGCTTTCTTT.